These 15 T cell receptor beta chains came from one sample sequenced in a study of cytomegalovirus exposure and HLA in healthy donors. PCR used 60 Vbeta primers and 13 Jbeta primers. The data were produced by immunoSEQ multiplex PCR, yet TCRdb's version contains in-frame clones alone and is incomplete. The table lists some 130,000 clones, 8.9% of them singletons. Sequencing was carried out using PBMCs. These receptor sequences come from a middle-aged woman in good health and CMV-seropositive.

The V and J genes are TRBV14 and TRBJ2-3; TRBD2 aligns across 10 bases. CDR1 is SGHDN, CDR2 FVKESK, per germline. The trim removed 2 bases at V and 2 bases at J, leaving 4 bases unmatched. The CDR3 length is 16 residues. DNA of the CDR3: TGTGCCAGCAGCCAATACCTAGCGGGGGACACAGATACGCAGTATTTT. Its translation: CASSQYLAGDTDTQYF.

This clone showed up just a few times. This chain uses TRBV29-1 with TRBJ1-1; a weak D match, TRBD1 (6 bases). The length of the CDR3 is 13 residues. CDR1 is SQVTM, CDR2 ANQGSEA, per germline. V dropped 4 bases and J dropped 0 bases, with 9 bases sitting between them. The CDR3 DNA reads as TGCAGCGTTGCGGGACATATGAACACTGAAGCTTTCTTT. Translated, it gives CSVAGHMNTEAFF.

The chain is built from TRBV9 and TRBJ1-1; D gene unclear. The CDR3 is 13 residues long. V dropped 3 bases and J dropped 7 bases, with 13 bases sitting between them. Germline CDR1 and CDR2: SGDLS and YYNGEE. CDR3 DNA sequence: TGTGCCAGCAGCGACATTACCCGGAGTGAAGCTTTCTTT. Amino acids: CASSDITRSEAFF.

V usage is TRBV15 and J usage is TRBJ2-7; 9 nucleotides line up with TRBD1. Trimming removed 1 base from V and 9 bases from J; junction bases left unmatched: 10. The CDR3 covers 15 residues. The germline V gene encodes CDR1 LNHNV and CDR2 YYDKDF (reference sequence). The CDR3 DNA reads TGTGCCACCAGCAGAGTGGGGACAGGGATCATTCCGCAGTACTTC. Protein: CATSRVGTGIIPQYF.

This clone was found a few times. The rearrangement uses TRBV19 and TRBJ1-2; 9 bases are a match to TRBD1. This CDR3 is built from 18 residues. V dropped 3 bases and J dropped 0; count of bases not matched to a gene: 11. CDR1 is LNHDA and CDR2 is SQIVND in the germline V gene (reference sequence). CDR3 amino acids: CASSIDGTGRLANYGYTF. Written as DNA, the CDR3 is TGTGCCAGTAGTATTGACGGGACAGGGAGACTGGCTAACTATGGCTACACCTTC.

This clone was detected only a few times. Relative to the germline gene, one junction end is altered; a read error may explain this. This chain links TRBV7-2 with TRBJ2-5, with D unclear. Germline values: CDR1 SGHTA, CDR2 FQGNSA. This CDR3 contains 11 residues. CDR3: CASSPQETQYF. DNA of the CDR3: TGTGCCAGCAGCCCCCAAGAGACACAGTACTTC. The full variable domain, with the rest looked up from reference TRBV7-2 and TRBJ2-5, is GAGVSQSPSNKVTEKGKDVELRCDPISGHTALYWYRQSLGQGLEFLIYFQGNSAPDKSGLPSDRFSAERTGGSVSTLTIQRTQQEDSAVYLCASSPQETQYFGPGTRLLVL.

This clone was observed a few times. The chain links TRBV19 to TRBJ1-2; 8 nucleotides match TRBD1. Germline trimming cut 3 bases from V and 1 base from J; bases unmatched to any gene: 1. Germline CDR1 reads LNHDA; CDR2 reads SQIVND (reference sequence). The CDR3 loop spans 14 amino acids. Written as DNA, the CDR3 is TGTGCCAGTAGTATCGGACAGGGTAACTATGGCTACACCTTC. Translated: CASSIGQGNYGYTF.

This clone was recorded a few times. The missing conserved phenylalanine or tryptophan at the end of this CDR3 makes a read error likely. This chain links TRBV6-5 with TRBJ1-1; no reliable D call. CDR3 length: 14 residues. Germline values: CDR1 MNHEY, CDR2 SVGAGI. The V and J ends lost 2 bases and 4 bases respectively, with 11 bases between them. CDR3 in amino acids: CASSYIVEGTEAFL. In DNA, the CDR3 is TGTGCCAGCAGTTACATTGTTGAGGGCACTGAAGCTTTCCTT.

This rearrangement joins TRBV10-3 to TRBJ1-3; TRBD1 might be the D (6 bases). The V end lost 10 bases, the J end lost 9 bases, and 13 bases lay between the germline ends. The CDR3 has 11 amino acids. Per germline, CDR1 ENHRY and CDR2 SYGVKD. CDR3 amino acids: CATSGESTIYF. The DNA of the CDR3 is TGTGCCACCTCAGGGGAGAGCACCATATATTTT.

This clone was recorded a few times. The J gene is TRBJ2-3, the V gene TRBV4-1; D remains unclear. The CDR3 spans 16 residues. V was shortened by 2 bases and J by 0 bases, with 12 bases between the two germline ends. Germline lookup yields CDR1 MGHRA and CDR2 YSYEKL. CDR3 loop: CASSQLNLVSTDTQYF. As DNA, the CDR3 is TGCGCCAGCAGCCAACTGAACCTAGTCAGCACAGATACGCAGTATTTT.

This clone came up a few times. The CDR3 coding sequence is TGTGCCAGTAATCTGTGGGGCGATCAGCCCCAGCATTTT. The encoded protein is CASNLWGDQPQHF. The chain has TRBV19 and TRBJ1-5; possibly TRBD1 for D (5 bases). Per the germline V gene, CDR1 is LNHDA and CDR2 is SQIVND (reference sequence). The CDR3 is 13 residues long. V gave up 7 bases and J gave up 5 bases, with 12 bases separating them.

This clone was seen a handful of times. The gene calls are TRBV5-1 and TRBJ1-1, with a tentative D call TRBD1 (5 bases). The CDR3 extends over 15 amino acids. Germline V CDR1 and CDR2: SGHRS, YFSETQ. V was trimmed by 4 bases and J by 0 bases, leaving 13 bases between them. In nucleotides, the CDR3 is TGCGCCAGCAGCCGCGCGGGGGGAATGAACACTGAAGCTTTCTTT. Amino acid sequence: CASSRAGGMNTEAFF.

The rearrangement uses TRBV4-3 and TRBJ1-2; D gene ambiguous. Germline CDR1 and CDR2: LGHNA and YSLEER. This CDR3 comprises 14 residues. V gave up 0 bases and J gave up 6 bases, with 11 bases separating them. In nucleotides, the CDR3 is TGCGCCAGCAGCCAAGAAGATCGGGTAGATGGCTACACCTTC. Translated: CASSQEDRVDGYTF.

The chain has TRBV11-2 and TRBJ2-7, with a possible D match to TRBD2 (6 bases). V lost 1 base to trimming and J lost 6 bases, with 10 bases between them. The CDR3 spans 13 residues. Germline V lookup: CDR1 SGHAT, CDR2 FQNNGV. The CDR3 DNA reads as TGTGCCAGCAGCTTAGGGGGAGGAGGCGAGCAGTACTTC. Translation gives CASSLGGGGEQYF.

This clone was seen only a few times. The chain links TRBV6-5 to TRBJ2-1, with 11 nucleotides matching TRBD2. This CDR3 comprises 14 residues. Trimming at V came to 6 bases and at J to 8 bases, leaving 6 bases not matched to a gene. Germline V lookup: CDR1 MNHEY, CDR2 SVGAGI. CDR3 region: CASRLAGAPYEQFF. The DNA for the CDR3 is TGTGCCAGCAGACTAGCGGGGGCCCCATATGAGCAGTTCTTC.